This TCR beta chain originates from a study of post-analysis software for immune sequencing data. Study background: Relapsing-remitting, secondary progressive and progressive-relapsing multiple sclerosis courses were included.

Findings of the study overall: Included in a set of a handful of TRBV segments more frequent in patients than controls were TRBV5-6, TRBV5-1 and TRBV20-1.

The ends were cut back, 0 bases at V and 2 bases at J, with 14 bases in the middle. The germline V gene encodes CDR1 LGHNA and CDR2 YSLEER. CDR3 length: 18 amino acids. TCR beta cDNA libraries had unique molecular identifiers. TCRdb redid the calling of the PCR reads with MiXCR, one entry per CDR3 protein. Of 350,000 to 500,000 distinct CDR3 sequences listed, roughly 40% are singletons. Comment on this clonotype: Its antigen is undetermined.

The chain recombines TRBV4-3 with TRBJ2-6; D is unclear. The sample taken for sequencing was blood. This TCR derives from a girl aged 2 to 10 with multiple sclerosis. The DNA for the CDR3 is TGCGCCAGCAGCCAAGAGGGGTCTACAGCCGCTGGGGCCAACGTCCTGACTTTC. The encoded protein is CASSQEGSTAAGANVLTF.